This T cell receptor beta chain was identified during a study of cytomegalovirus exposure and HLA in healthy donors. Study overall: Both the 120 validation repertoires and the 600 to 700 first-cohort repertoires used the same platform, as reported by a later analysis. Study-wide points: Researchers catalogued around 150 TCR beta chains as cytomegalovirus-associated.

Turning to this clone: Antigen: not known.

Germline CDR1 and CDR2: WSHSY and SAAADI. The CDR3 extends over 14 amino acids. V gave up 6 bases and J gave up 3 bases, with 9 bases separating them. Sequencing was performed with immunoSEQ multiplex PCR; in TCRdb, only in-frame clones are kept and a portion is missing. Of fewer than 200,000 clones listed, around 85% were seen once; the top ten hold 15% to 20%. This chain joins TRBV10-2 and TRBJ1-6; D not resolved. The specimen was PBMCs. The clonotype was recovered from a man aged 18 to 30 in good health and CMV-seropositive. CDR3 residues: CASRHRSYNSPLHF. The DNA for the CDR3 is TGCGCCAGCAGGCATAGGAGCTATAATTCACCCCTCCACTTT.